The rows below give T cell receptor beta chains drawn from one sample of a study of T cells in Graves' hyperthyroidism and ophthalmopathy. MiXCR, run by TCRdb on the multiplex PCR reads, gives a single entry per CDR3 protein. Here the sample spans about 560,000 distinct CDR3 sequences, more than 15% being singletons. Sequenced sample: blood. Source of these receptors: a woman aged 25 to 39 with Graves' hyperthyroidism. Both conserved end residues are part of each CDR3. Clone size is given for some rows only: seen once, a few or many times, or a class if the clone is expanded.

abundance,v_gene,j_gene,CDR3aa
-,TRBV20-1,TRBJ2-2,CSAASGGNTGELLF
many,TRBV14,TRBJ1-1,CASSQDLIRHLNTEAFF
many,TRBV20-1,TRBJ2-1,CSAVEPYNEQFF
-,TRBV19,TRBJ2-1,CASRKTRGAYNEQFF
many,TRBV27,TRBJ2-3,CASSLFGGRAEEDTQYF
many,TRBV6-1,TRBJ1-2,CASSTTGHNYGYTF
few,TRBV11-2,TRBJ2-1,CASSPGPLGGDEQFF
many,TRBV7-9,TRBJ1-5,CASSPGTGSNQPQHF
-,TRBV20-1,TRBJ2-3,CSATGLAGLPDTQYF
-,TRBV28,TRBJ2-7,CASSAGTSGTSYEQYF
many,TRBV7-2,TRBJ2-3,CASSLRYPRLGPTDTQYF
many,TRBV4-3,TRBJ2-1,CASSQFSEGSYNEQFF
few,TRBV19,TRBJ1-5,CASSIQGAISAGNQPQHF
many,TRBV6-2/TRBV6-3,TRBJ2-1,CASRGGLVYNEQFF
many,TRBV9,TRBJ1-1,CASSVSPFTEAFF
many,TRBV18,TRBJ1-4,CASSPSRSGVNEKLFF
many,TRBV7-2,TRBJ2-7,CASTPLAGGPLEQYF